Shown below are 17 T cell receptor beta chains from a single sample sequenced in a study of Ad26.COV2.S vaccination and SARS-CoV-2 variants. Here immunoSEQ multiplex PCR was the method, and the copy in TCRdb shows in-frame clones only, minus some. The sample includes 300,000 to 350,000 clones, approximately 86% of them seen just once. The treatment denotes: roughly 20 received Ad26.COV2.S at low or high dose, single or two shots; 5 received placebo; per-sample allocation not given. Collection of samples fell on day 63 after the first vaccine or placebo injection. Sequenced material: peripheral blood, taken in a trial of Ad26.COV2.S vaccine versus placebo. Source of these receptors: a person aged 18 to 59 who received the Ad26.COV2.S COVID-19 vaccine or a placebo.

The rearrangement links TRBV11-2 to TRBJ2-1, with 13 nucleotides matching TRBD2. Germline V CDR1 and CDR2: SGHAT, FQNNGV. The V and J ends lost 4 bases and 4 bases, in that order; junction bases with no gene match: 4. This CDR3 has 16 amino acids. CDR3 in amino acids: CASSSMTSGGYNEQFF. The DNA for the CDR3 is TGTGCCAGCAGCTCCATGACTAGCGGGGGGTACAATGAGCAGTTCTTC.

This clone was counted once. This chain uses TRBV24-1 with TRBJ1-5, with D unresolved. Germline values: CDR1 KGHDR, CDR2 SFDVKD. V lost 0 bases, J lost 7 bases, and 6 bases lay in between. This CDR3 contains 13 residues. CDR3 amino acids: CATSDLTGQPQHF. The CDR3 nucleotides are TGTGCCACCAGTGATTTGACCGGGCAGCCCCAGCATTTT.

The gene calls are TRBV7-9 and TRBJ2-7; 10 nucleotides line up with TRBD2. This CDR3 spans 15 amino acids. CDR1 is SEHNR and CDR2 is FQNEAQ in the germline V gene (reference sequence). V lost 3 bases to trimming and J lost 1 base; unmatched junction nucleotides: 3. CDR3 sequence reads: CASSFVLAGSYEQYF. CDR3 nucleotides: TGTGCCAGCAGCTTCGTACTAGCGGGGTCCTACGAGCAGTACTTC.

Remarks on this clone: A junction end diverges from the germline sequence, so it may reflect a read error. The chain couples TRBV5-6 to TRBJ2-3, with 8 bases fitting TRBD2. The CDR3 extends over 12 amino acids. Per germline, CDR1 SGHDT and CDR2 YYEEEE. In nucleotides, the CDR3 is TGTGCCAGCAGCGCGGACCTCGGGAGGGACCTTTTT. It is translated as CASSADLGRDLF.

This clone was detected once. V usage is TRBV28 and J usage is TRBJ2-7, with 7 bases matching TRBD1. The CDR3 is 14 residues long. V was pared by 4 bases and J by 1 base, with 4 bases of the junction left unmatched. Germline CDR1 is MDHEN and CDR2 is SYDVKM. The CDR3, as DNA: TGTGCCAGCAGTTCCTGGGACAGATCCTACGAGCAGTACTTC. It specifies CASSSWDRSYEQYF.

The CDR3 nucleotides are TGTGCCAGCAGCGACAGCTACGAGCAGTACTTC. Translated: CASSDSYEQYF. The rearrangement links TRBV7-8 to TRBJ2-7, with D possibly being TRBD1 (5 bases). The CDR3 length is 11 residues. The V end lost 5 bases, the J end lost 3 bases, and 5 bases lay between the germline ends. Germline CDR1 reads SGHVS; CDR2 reads FQNEAQ.

This sequence joins TRBV4-1 and TRBJ1-1; weak D call: TRBD1 (5 bases). The CDR3 totals 14 residues. The germline gives CDR1 MGHRA, CDR2 YSYEKL. Trimming removed 0 bases from V and 6 bases from J, with 11 bases in between. Here the CDR3 reads CASSQEDTGPEAFF. CDR3 coding DNA: TGCGCCAGCAGCCAAGAAGACACAGGCCCTGAAGCTTTCTTT.

The V and J genes are TRBV19 and TRBJ1-1; TRBD1 matches at 10 bases. Germline V lookup: CDR1 LNHDA, CDR2 SQIVND (reference sequence). J lost 6 bases, V lost 6 bases, and 1 base had no gene match. The CDR3 sequence is 12 residues long. In DNA, the CDR3 is TGTGCCAGTAGCGGACAGGGGGCTGAAGCTTTCTTT. Protein product: CASSGQGAEAFF.

The chain has TRBV6-1 and TRBJ2-3, with D unclear. Trimming left V 2 bases short and J 2 bases short, with 8 bases between. This CDR3 has 14 residues. Germline values: CDR1 MNHNS, CDR2 SASEGT. CDR3 sequence reads: CASSESPVTDTQYF. CDR3 in DNA: TGTGCCAGCAGTGAAAGTCCAGTCACAGATACGCAGTATTTT.

This chain links TRBV18 with TRBJ2-7, with D possibly TRBD1 on 5 matching bases. CDR1 KGHSH and CDR2 LQKENI come from the germline V gene. The CDR3 covers 16 residues. V lost 3 bases to trimming and J lost 6 bases, with 21 bases between them. The CDR3, as DNA: TGTGCCAGCTCACCGAGTGGGGCGCGGAGTTTCTCCGAGCAGTACTTC. Protein product: CASSPSGARSFSEQYF.

The CDR3 region has the DNA TGTGCCACCGTGGGAATCCAGGGAGGCGGCTACACCTTC. Translating it yields CATVGIQGGGYTF. The J gene is TRBJ1-2, the V gene TRBV24-1; D might be TRBD1 (5 bases). The CDR3 loop spans 13 amino acids. Trimming removed 9 bases at V and 8 bases at J, with 18 bases between. Germline-derived CDR1 and CDR2 are KGHDR and SFDVKD.

The chain couples TRBV27 to TRBJ2-1; TRBD2 matches at 9 bases. CDR1 MNHEY and CDR2 SMNVEV come from the germline V gene (reference sequence). Unmatched junction bases numbered 7, after V lost 1 base and J lost 3 bases. The CDR3 is 17 amino acids. Here the CDR3 DNA reads TGTGCCAGCAGTTTATTAGCAGCGGGAGGAGACTACAATGAGCAGTTCTTC. It encodes CASSLLAAGGDYNEQFF.

In regard to this clone: One end of the junction varies from germline; a read error may be responsible. The chain carries TRBV5-4 and TRBJ2-5; 11 bases are shared with TRBD1. The CDR3 extends over 13 amino acids. CDR1 is SGHNT, CDR2 YYREEE, per germline (reference sequence). CDR3: CASSFEDRGLGDF. Written as DNA, the CDR3 is TGTGCCAGCAGCTTCGAGGACAGGGGGCTCGGTGACTTC. Variable domain in full (rest from reference TRBV5-4 and TRBJ2-5): ETGVTQSPTHLIKTRGQQVTLRCSSQSGHNTVSWYQQALGQGPQFIFQYYREEENGRGNFPPRFSGLQFPNYSSELNVNALELDDSALYLCASSFEDRGLGDFGPGTRLLVL.

J is TRBJ2-3 and V is TRBV11-2; D might be TRBD1 or TRBD2, each matching 5 bases. CDR3 size: 15 residues. Trimming removed 5 bases at V and 0 bases at J, with 12 bases between. Germline CDR1 and CDR2: SGHAT and FQNNGV. CDR3 bases: TGTGCCAGCAGCCTAGGGGACCTGAGCACAGATACGCAGTATTTT. Translated: CASSLGDLSTDTQYF.

This chain uses TRBV6-5 with TRBJ1-2; the D is unclear. Trimming pared 2 bases from V and 3 bases from J, leaving 16 bases between. CDR3 size: 16 residues. Per germline, CDR1 MNHEY and CDR2 SVGAGI. CDR3 region: CASSYGDPLDDYGYTF. For the CDR3, the DNA is TGTGCCAGCAGTTACGGAGACCCCTTGGACGACTATGGCTACACCTTC.

The chain joins TRBV11-1 to TRBJ2-7; no definite D call. Germline values: CDR1 SGHAT, CDR2 FQDESV (reference sequence). Trimming took 5 bases from V and 0 from J, leaving 11 bases between them. The CDR3 is made up of 14 amino acids. CDR3 sequence reads: CASSIRLNSYEQYF. DNA of the CDR3: TGTGCCAGCAGCATCCGACTGAACTCCTACGAGCAGTACTTC. Drawing the rest from reference TRBV11-1 and TRBJ2-7, the complete variable domain is EAEVAQSPRYKITEKSQAVAFWCDPISGHATLYWYRQILGQGPELLVQFQDESVVDDSQLPKDRFSAERLKGVDSTLKIQPAELGDSAMYLCASSIRLNSYEQYFGPGTRLTVT.

The V call is TRBV9, the J call TRBJ2-7; tentative D call: TRBD2 (6 bases). V was pared by 3 bases and J by 0 bases, with 7 bases between. The CDR3 consists of 13 residues. Germline V gives CDR1 SGDLS, CDR2 YYNGEE. The DNA of the CDR3 is TGTGCCAGCAGCGGGGGGGACTCCTACGAGCAGTACTTC. Encoded protein: CASSGGDSYEQYF.